The 7 T cell receptor beta chains reported below all come from one sample, sequenced in a study of T cells in localized non-small cell lung cancer (dated by TCRdb to 2020 to 2021). Receptor libraries were prepared by the immunoSEQ multiplex PCR assay. Imported from immuneACCESS, the table was reduced by TCRdb to in-frame sequences with V and J called. These copies leave out some clones; in studies compared against another copy, an unresolved V gene accounts for under half, and the cause of the remainder is not known. The sample has some 130,000 clones on record, roughly 90% of them singletons. The ten biggest clones cover around 1.7% of the sample. The material sequenced was peripheral blood, taken before any cancer treatment. The receptors come from a female donor of 60 years or more with stage I lung adenocarcinoma.

The rearrangement uses TRBV2 and TRBJ2-1; the D gene is possibly TRBD2 (7 bases). The CDR3 runs to 16 residues. Germline V gene lookup returns CDR1 SNHLY and CDR2 FYNNEI. The V gene lost 4 bases and the J gene lost 8 bases, with 21 bases spanning the gap. CDR3 sequence reads: CASSVFLGAGADEQFF. As DNA, the CDR3 is TGTGCCAGCAGTGTCTTCTTGGGGGCGGGAGCAGATGAGCAGTTCTTC.

Regarding this clone: One junction end disagrees with the germline gene, perhaps due to a read error. V and J are TRBV19 and TRBJ2-1; D may be TRBD2 (6 bases). CDR3 length equals 15 residues. The germline V gene encodes CDR1 LNHDA and CDR2 SQIVND (reference sequence). CDR3 in DNA: TGTGCCAGTAGGATAGCGGTTAGCTCCTACAATGAGCAGTTCTTC. It is translated as CASRIAVSSYNEQFF. Variable domain in full (rest from reference TRBV19 and TRBJ2-1): DGGITQSPKYLFRKEGQNVTLSCEQNLNHDAMYWYRQDPGQGLRLIYYSQIVNDFQKGDIAEGYSVSREKKESFPLTVTSAQKNPTAFYLCASRIAVSSYNEQFFGPGTRLTVL.

The V and J genes are TRBV9 and TRBJ2-6, with D perhaps matching TRBD1 (6 bases). Per the germline V gene, CDR1 is SGDLS and CDR2 is YYNGEE. V lost 3 bases to trimming and J lost 0 bases, with 19 bases between them. The CDR3 is 19 amino acids. CDR3: CASSGYRAPPSSGANVLTF. CDR3 in DNA: TGTGCCAGCAGCGGATACAGGGCTCCCCCCAGCTCTGGGGCCAACGTCCTGACTTTC.

The chain combines TRBV9 with TRBJ2-4; D uncertain. The CDR3 is 15 amino acids. Germline assignment: CDR1 SGDLS and CDR2 YYNGEE. V lost 4 bases and J lost 0, with 11 bases in between. This chain's CDR3 is CASSQDPLAKNIQYF. The CDR3 nucleotides are TGTGCCAGCAGCCAAGACCCCCTAGCCAAAAACATTCAGTACTTC.

The genes are TRBV6-1 and TRBJ2-7; D possibly corresponds to TRBD1 (6 bases). This CDR3 comprises 13 residues. The V end was cut by 7 bases, the J end by 2 bases, with 12 bases between. Germline assignment: CDR1 MNHNS and CDR2 SASEGT. CDR3 region: CASNRGGTYEQYF. The CDR3 bases are TGTGCCAGCAACAGAGGGGGAACCTACGAGCAGTACTTC.

V gene TRBV18 combines with J gene TRBJ1-5; D call uncertain. The CDR3 has 15 amino acids. Germline CDR1 is KGHSH and CDR2 is LQKENI. Trimming removed 3 bases at V and 7 bases at J, with 16 bases between. The CDR3 DNA reads as TGTGCCAGCTCACCTATGACGGCTGAGGGACAGCCCCAGCATTTT. This codes for CASSPMTAEGQPQHF.

The chain links TRBV6-1 to TRBJ1-6; 8 bases fit TRBD1. This CDR3 spans 13 amino acids. With 4 bases clipped from V and 13 bases from J, the junction kept 6 bases outside the gene matches. Germline V lookup: CDR1 MNHNS, CDR2 SASEGT. The CDR3 region has the DNA TGTGCCAGCAGTGGGGGACAGGCGGTCCCCCTCCACTTT. Translating it yields CASSGGQAVPLHF.